The T cell receptor beta chain described here comes from a study of T-cell memory formation after mild COVID-19. Study-wide background: Clusters were largely donor specific.

This clonotype appeared a few times. What it recognizes is unknown. Germline CDR1 and CDR2: SGHTA and FQGNSA. With 2 bases removed from V and 6 bases from J, the gap between germline ends came to 12 bases. The CDR3 covers 14 residues. Study-wide points: Pre-infection memory held some responding clones, suggesting pre-existing cross-reactive T cells responded.

MiXCR, run by TCRdb on the 5' RACE reads, gives a single entry per CDR3 protein. Among around 300,000 distinct CDR3 sequences listed, approximately 13% were seen once. The origin of this receptor is a man younger than 35 who had mild COVID-19 (a few samples of this study predate the infection). Cell type and time point are not known. V and J are TRBV7-2 and TRBJ2-3; TRBD1 is a possible D gene (5 bases). Sequenced: PBMCs or a T cell subset sorted from them (not recorded which). The CDR3 sequence: CASSLYFGADTQYF. DNA of the CDR3: TGTGCCAGCAGCTTATATTTTGGGGCCGATACGCAGTATTTT.